Below, 17 T cell receptor beta chains from the same sample are listed, as sequenced in a study of T cell changes during pregnancy in multiple sclerosis (dated by TCRdb to about 2019). Libraries were constructed by the immunoSEQ multiplex PCR assay. TCRdb re-hosts the immuneACCESS table, in-frame sequences only. Its copies lack some clones; in the studies checked, an unresolved V gene accounts for under half of them, and the cause for the rest is not known. This sample holds around 59,000 clones; 80% to 95% were observed only once. Less than 3.5% of the sample lies in the top ten. The specimen comprised peripheral blood, sampled in the third trimester of pregnancy. Receptor source: a female donor in good health, enrolled as a control in a pregnancy study.

Remarks on this clone: Other DNA sequences in the same sample also yield this CDR3. The V and J genes are TRBV5-1 and TRBJ2-2; D gene uncertain. With 0 bases removed from V and 2 bases from J, the gap between germline ends came to 11 bases. Germline loops: CDR1 SGHRS, CDR2 YFSETQ. There are 16 residues in the CDR3. CDR3 loop: CASSLVVGGNTGELFF. The CDR3 nucleotides read TGCGCCAGCAGCTTGGTGGTCGGCGGCAACACCGGGGAGCTGTTTTTT. The full variable domain, in which reference TRBV5-1 and TRBJ2-2 provide the parts outside the CDR3, is KAGVTQTPRYLIKTRGQQVTLSCSPISGHRSVSWYQQTPGQGLQFLFEYFSETQRNKGNFPGRFSGRQFSNSRSEMNVSTLELGDSALYLCASSLVVGGNTGELFFGEGSRLTVL.

The sample holds one count of this clone. The chain has TRBV18 and TRBJ1-3, with TRBD1 matching 8 bases. CDR1 is KGHSH, CDR2 LQKENI, per germline. CDR3 size: 16 residues. Trimming removed 3 bases from V and 5 bases from J; junction bases left unmatched: 9. CDR3 DNA: TGTGCCAGCTCACCTTCGGACAGGGTCGTAAGAAACACCATATATTTT. Encoded protein: CASSPSDRVVRNTIYF.

V usage is TRBV7-8 and J usage is TRBJ1-1, with a possible D match to TRBD1 (6 bases). Per germline, CDR1 SGHVS and CDR2 FQNEAQ. The CDR3 consists of 13 residues. V lost 5 bases and J lost 1, with 8 bases in between. As DNA, the CDR3 is TGTGCCAGCAGCGGACAGAAGAACACTGAAGCTTTCTTT. Amino acid sequence: CASSGQKNTEAFF.

The J gene is TRBJ2-5, the V gene TRBV6-5, with D perhaps matching TRBD2 (5 bases). Near its end, the DNA agrees better with TRBJ2-7, so the J call may be wrong. Germline CDR1 reads MNHEY; CDR2 reads SVGAGI. There are 13 residues in the CDR3. CDR3 residues: CASSYRDSYEQYF. Written as DNA, the CDR3 is TGTGCCAGCAGTTACCGGGACTCCTACGAGCAGTACTTC.

The chain combines TRBV6-5 with TRBJ1-3; D is uncertain. Germline CDR1 reads MNHEY; CDR2 reads SVGAGI. Trimming pared 6 bases from V and 7 bases from J, leaving 10 bases between. The CDR3 is made up of 12 amino acids. CDR3 sequence reads: CASRSSGNTIYF. In DNA form, the CDR3 reads TGTGCCAGCAGATCGAGCGGGAACACCATATATTTT.

This clone was observed a handful of times. The genes are TRBV7-2 and TRBJ1-1, with TRBD1 matching 9 bases. The V segment lost 5 bases and the J segment 6 bases; nucleotides outside the gene matches: 4. CDR1 is SGHTA, CDR2 FQGNSA, per germline. The CDR3 covers 13 residues. CDR3: CASSLDRGSEAFF. The CDR3 bases are TGTGCCAGCAGCCTTGACAGGGGGTCTGAAGCTTTCTTT. The entire variable domain, with the rest obtained from reference TRBV7-2 and TRBJ1-1, is as follows: GAGVSQSPSNKVTEKGKDVELRCDPISGHTALYWYRQSLGQGLEFLIYFQGNSAPDKSGLPSDRFSAERTGGSVSTLTIQRTQQEDSAVYLCASSLDRGSEAFFGQGTRLTVV.

The V gene is TRBV5-4, the J gene TRBJ2-2, with D hard to call. The CDR3 spans 12 residues. Germline CDR1 is SGHNT and CDR2 is YYREEE (reference sequence). V lost 4 bases and J 9 bases, leaving 10 bases between the germline ends. CDR3 sequence: CASSLGARELFF. The CDR3 bases are TGTGCCAGCAGCCTCGGTGCGAGGGAGCTGTTTTTT.

This chain connects TRBV19 to TRBJ2-5; tentative D call: TRBD2 (7 bases). Trimming left V 0 bases short and J 4 bases short, with 15 bases between. The CDR3 runs to 16 residues. Germline-derived CDR1 and CDR2 are LNHDA and SQIVND (reference sequence). This CDR3 is CASSIDRRGGVETQYF. The CDR3 nucleotides are TGTGCCAGTAGTATAGATCGCAGGGGAGGGGTAGAGACCCAGTACTTC. Full variable domain (missing parts from reference TRBV19 and TRBJ2-5): DGGITQSPKYLFRKEGQNVTLSCEQNLNHDAMYWYRQDPGQGLRLIYYSQIVNDFQKGDIAEGYSVSREKKESFPLTVTSAQKNPTAFYLCASSIDRRGGVETQYFGPGTRLLVL.

The V gene is TRBV12-5, the J gene TRBJ1-5, with D possibly matching TRBD1 (6 bases). The CDR3 contains 20 residues. V lost 0 bases and J 0 bases, leaving 21 bases between the germline ends. From germline, CDR1 is LGHNT and CDR2 FRNRAP. The CDR3 DNA reads as TGTGCTAGTGGTTTGGTACACGTAGGGGGTCAGACCCATAGCAATCAGCCCCAGCATTTT. Protein sequence: CASGLVHVGGQTHSNQPQHF.

The chain uses TRBV5-1 and TRBJ1-2; TRBD1 is a possible D gene (6 bases). V was cut by 3 bases and J by 6 bases, with 18 bases left in between. The CDR3 spans 15 residues. The germline V gene encodes CDR1 SGHRS and CDR2 YFSETQ. The CDR3 DNA reads as TGCGCCAGCAGCTCGGGAGGTACGGGGGCTCATGGCTACACCTTC. This encodes CASSSGGTGAHGYTF.

The chain uses TRBV6-1 and TRBJ2-5; TRBD1 matches at 8 bases. This CDR3 comprises 15 residues. Germline CDR1 reads MNHNS; CDR2 reads SASEGT. J was trimmed by 4 bases and V by 6 bases; bases with no gene match: 10. The CDR3 reads CASRVDRVGGETQYF. Here the CDR3 DNA reads TGTGCCAGCAGGGTGGACAGGGTAGGGGGAGAGACCCAGTACTTC.

The chain is built from TRBV5-1 and TRBJ1-4, with TRBD1 identical over 10 bases. V was clipped by 3 bases and J by 8 bases; unmatched bases: 10. Per germline, CDR1 SGHRS and CDR2 YFSETQ. This CDR3 has 16 residues. CDR3 coding DNA: TGCGCCAGCAGCTCCACAGGCGGACAGGGGGTCGAAAAACTGTTTTTT. Translating gives CASSSTGGQGVEKLFF.

The chain employs TRBV16 and TRBJ2-7; possible D gene TRBD1, 5 bases. The germline V gene has CDR1 KGHSY and CDR2 FQNENV. The CDR3 has 15 amino acids. V shed 5 bases and J shed 0 bases, with 14 bases lying between them. The CDR3 DNA sequence: TGTGCCAGCAGCATTAACAGGTTGAGCTCCTACGAGCAGTACTTC. Protein sequence: CASSINRLSSYEQYF.

V and J are TRBV10-3 and TRBJ1-1; D gene unclear. This CDR3 has 11 residues. Per the germline V gene, CDR1 is ENHRY and CDR2 is SYGVKD. V was trimmed by 10 bases and J by 1 base, leaving 7 bases between them. CDR3 nucleotide sequence: TGTGCCACAATAGAGAACACTGAAGCTTTCTTT. It codes for CATIENTEAFF.

The chain couples TRBV28 to TRBJ1-2; the match to TRBD1 covers 12 bases. CDR1 is MDHEN, CDR2 SYDVKM, per germline. The J segment lost 2 bases and the V segment lost 10 bases, leaving 5 bases of the junction unmatched. CDR3 size: 14 residues. CDR3 in amino acids: CATWGQGANYGYTF. CDR3 DNA: TGTGCCACTTGGGGACAGGGGGCCAACTATGGCTACACCTTC.

The rearrangement links TRBV4-1 to TRBJ2-7, with 9 bases identical to TRBD2. Germline loops: CDR1 MGHRA, CDR2 YSYEKL. The CDR3 length is 15 residues. Trimming cost V 2 bases and J 4 bases; bases outside gene matches: 6. CDR3: CASSQTSSGVYEQYF. Written as DNA, the CDR3 is TGCGCCAGCAGCCAAACCTCTAGCGGGGTATACGAGCAGTACTTC.

This rearrangement joins TRBV7-2 to TRBJ2-7, with TRBD2 as a possible D gene (6 bases). The V end was cut by 3 bases, the J end by 0 bases, with 15 bases between. CDR1 is SGHTA, CDR2 FQGNSA, per germline. The CDR3 contains 16 residues. The CDR3 loop reads CASSFPGGRVSYEQYF. The CDR3 nucleotides are TGTGCCAGCAGCTTTCCCGGGGGACGGGTCTCCTACGAGCAGTACTTC.